A selection of T cell receptor beta chains follows, all from one sample in a study of T-cell memory formation after mild COVID-19. Using its own MiXCR run on the 5' RACE reads, TCRdb lists one record per CDR3 protein. The sample has hundreds of thousands of distinct CDR3 sequences; 28% are singletons. Material: PBMCs or a T cell subset sorted from them (not recorded which). The receptors originated from an adult woman who had mild COVID-19 (a few samples of this study predate the infection). Cell type and time point are not known. The CDR3 runs from the conserved cysteine through the conserved F or W. D genes are given only for firm matches. Some rows have no size entry. The others give once, few or many, or a class for an expanded clone.

clone size	V gene	J gene	D gene	CDR3 protein	CDR3 DNA
NA	TRBV19	TRBJ1-1	NA	CASRIGGEAFF	TGTGCCAGTAGGATCGGGGGTGAAGCTTTCTTT
NA	TRBV7-9	TRBJ2-7	TRBD2	CASRLAGASEQYF	TGTGCCAGCAGGTTAGCGGGAGCGAGCGAGCAGTACTTC
NA	TRBV20-1	TRBJ2-2	NA	CSARTYTGELFF	TGCAGTGCTCGGACCTACACCGGGGAGCTGTTTTTT
NA	TRBV7-3	TRBJ2-5	TRBD2	CASSLTLTSGETQYF	TGTGCCAGCAGCTTAACTCTGACTAGCGGGGAGACCCAGTACTTC
few	TRBV5-1	TRBJ2-3	NA	CASRPASYTDTQYF	TGCGCCAGCAGGCCAGCCAGCTACACAGATACGCAGTATTTT
few	TRBV7-9	TRBJ1-6	NA	CASSLMDTRLHF	TGTGCCAGCAGCTTAATGGACACCAGACTCCACTTT
NA	TRBV6-5	TRBJ2-1	TRBD2	CASRIGTSGYNEQFF	TGTGCCAGCAGGATCGGGACTAGCGGATACAATGAGCAGTTCTTC
few	TRBV7-3	TRBJ2-3	TRBD1	CASSLQGARADTQYF	TGTGCCAGCAGCCTCCAGGGGGCGCGCGCAGATACGCAGTATTTT
few	TRBV6-5	TRBJ1-3	NA	CASSSPAGSSGNTIYF	TGTGCCAGCAGTTCTCCGGCAGGGAGCTCTGGAAACACCATATATTTT
few	TRBV9	TRBJ2-1	TRBD2	CASSHSLAGGSNEQFF	TGTGCCAGCAGCCATTCACTAGCGGGAGGGAGCAATGAGCAGTTCTTC
NA	TRBV4-1	TRBJ2-7	NA	CASSPPAGDEQYF	TGCGCCAGCAGCCCTCCTGCAGGGGACGAGCAGTACTTC
NA	TRBV9	TRBJ2-2	NA	CASSVEIQENTGELFF	TGTGCCAGCAGCGTAGAAATCCAGGAGAACACCGGGGAGCTGTTTTTT
many	TRBV5-1	TRBJ2-7	TRBD1	CASSTGTGSYEQYF	TGTGCCAGCAGCACCGGGACAGGGAGCTACGAGCAGTACTTC
few	TRBV29-1	TRBJ2-7	TRBD1	CSVRTGKVDYEQYF	TGCAGCGTGCGGACAGGGAAAGTGGACTACGAGCAGTACTTC
NA	TRBV12-3/TRBV12-4	TRBJ2-1	TRBD1	CASRQTGGSYNEQFF	TGTGCCAGCAGGCAGACAGGGGGATCCTACAATGAGCAGTTCTTC
NA	TRBV7-9	TRBJ1-6	NA	CASSLVQGYNSPLHF	TGTGCCAGCAGCTTAGTGCAGGGCTATAATTCACCCCTCCACTTT
NA	TRBV9	TRBJ2-7	NA	CASSIGPSYEQYF	TGTGCCAGCAGCATCGGGCCCTCCTACGAGCAGTACTTC
NA	TRBV20-1	TRBJ2-3	TRBD2	CSAPGLVHTDTQYF	TGCAGTGCTCCCGGACTAGTACACACAGATACGCAGTATTTT
NA	TRBV12-3/TRBV12-4	TRBJ1-5	TRBD1	CASNTGDIRGQPQHF	TGTGCCAGCAATACAGGGGATATTCGCGGACAGCCCCAGCATTTT
NA	TRBV29-1	TRBJ2-3	TRBD2	CSVGSGSGTRVNTQYF	TGCAGCGTTGGGTCGGGTAGCGGGACGAGAGTGAATACGCAGTATTTT
NA	TRBV20-1	TRBJ1-4	NA	CSAGRTGLVFF	TGCAGTGCCGGCAGAACGGGTCTCGTGTTTTTT
few	TRBV12-3/TRBV12-4	TRBJ1-1	NA	CASSLNRQTNTEAFF	TGTGCCAGCAGTTTAAACCGACAGACGAACACTGAAGCTTTCTTT
NA	TRBV5-1	TRBJ2-3	TRBD2	CASSSGLAGYTDTQYF	TGCGCCAGCAGCTCCGGACTAGCGGGTTACACAGATACGCAGTATTTT
NA	TRBV30	TRBJ1-3	NA	CAWSHDGGNTIYF	TGTGCCTGGTCCCACGACGGTGGAAACACCATATATTTT
few	TRBV7-2	TRBJ1-1	NA	CASSLQGRVRMNTEAFF	TGTGCCAGCAGCTTACAAGGGCGGGTCCGTATGAACACTGAAGCTTTCTTT
NA	TRBV5-4	TRBJ1-2	NA	CASSLGEGSYGYTF	TGTGCCAGCAGCTTGGGTGAGGGCAGCTATGGCTACACCTTC
few	TRBV6-5	TRBJ2-7	NA	CASSYTIADEQYF	TGTGCCAGCAGTTACACGATAGCGGACGAGCAGTACTTC
few	TRBV6-2/TRBV6-3	TRBJ2-3	NA	CASSRTGHTDTQYF	TGTGCCAGCAGTCGCACAGGGCACACAGATACGCAGTATTTT
NA	TRBV7-9	TRBJ2-2	NA	CASSFGTWNTGELFF	TGTGCCAGCAGCTTTGGGACCTGGAACACCGGGGAGCTGTTTTTT
few	TRBV7-8	TRBJ2-2	TRBD1	CASSLPPGQGASGELFF	TGTGCCAGCAGCTTACCTCCGGGACAGGGGGCGTCCGGGGAGCTGTTTTTT
NA	TRBV7-3	TRBJ2-1	NA	CASSLNPTGRNEQFF	TGTGCCAGCAGCTTAAACCCTACAGGGAGGAATGAGCAGTTCTTC
few	TRBV12-3/TRBV12-4	TRBJ2-3	NA	CASSPLLVASTDTQYF	TGTGCCAGCAGCCCGTTACTAGTGGCTAGCACAGATACGCAGTATTTT
few	TRBV5-1	TRBJ1-1	NA	CASSLAQGLKHTEAFF	TGCGCCAGCAGCTTGGCCCAGGGGCTTAAGCACACTGAAGCTTTCTTT
few	TRBV5-1	TRBJ2-4	NA	CASSNIVGGDIQYF	TGCGCCAGCAGCAATATAGTAGGTGGGGACATTCAGTACTTC
NA	TRBV7-2	TRBJ2-5	NA	CASSPGDPLETQYF	TGTGCCAGCAGCCCCGGTGACCCGTTGGAGACCCAGTACTTC
few	TRBV12-3/TRBV12-4	TRBJ2-1	NA	CASSYPQGAGSYNEQFF	TGTGCCAGCAGTTACCCCCAGGGAGCTGGGTCCTACAATGAGCAGTTCTTC
NA	TRBV29-1	TRBJ2-7	NA	CSVEGPPREQYF	TGCAGCGTTGAAGGGCCTCCCAGGGAGCAGTACTTC
few	TRBV12-3/TRBV12-4	TRBJ2-7	NA	CASSFSPGSEQYF	TGTGCCAGCAGTTTTAGTCCAGGGAGCGAGCAGTACTTC
NA	TRBV30	TRBJ2-5	TRBD2	CAWGVGTSGKETQYF	TGTGCCTGGGGTGTAGGGACTAGCGGGAAAGAGACCCAGTACTTC
NA	TRBV3-1	TRBJ2-1	NA	CASSECPQSGTVNNEQFF	TGTGCCAGCAGCGAATGTCCCCAGAGCGGGACAGTGAACAATGAGCAGTTCTTC
few	TRBV7-8	TRBJ2-7	NA	CASSTRDPSYEQYF	TGTGCCAGCAGCACCAGGGACCCCTCCTACGAGCAGTACTTC
NA	TRBV9	TRBJ2-7	NA	CASSVGAGLSYEQYF	TGTGCCAGCAGCGTAGGGGCAGGGCTCTCCTACGAGCAGTACTTC
NA	TRBV10-3	TRBJ1-1	NA	CAIGGQVNTEAFF	TGTGCCATTGGGGGGCAGGTGAACACTGAAGCTTTCTTT
NA	TRBV5-1	TRBJ2-1	TRBD2	CASSLSSGALSEQFF	TGCGCCAGCAGCTTGTCTAGCGGGGCATTAAGTGAGCAGTTCTTC
many	TRBV6-6	TRBJ1-4	TRBD1	CASSSPGGYFFF	TGTGCCAGCAGTTCCCCAGGGGGATACTTTTTTTTT
few	TRBV7-3	TRBJ2-3	TRBD2	CASSPGLAGRRGTQYF	TGTGCCAGCAGCCCCGGACTAGCGGGGAGGAGGGGAACGCAGTATTTT
NA	TRBV15	TRBJ2-3	TRBD2	CATSRDAGGLHTQYF	TGTGCCACCAGCAGAGATGCGGGAGGGCTGCATACGCAGTATTTT
few	TRBV14	TRBJ1-1	NA	CASSQATPNTEAFF	TGTGCCAGCAGCCAGGCTACACCGAACACTGAAGCTTTCTTT
NA	TRBV2	TRBJ2-7	TRBD1	CASSEPTGGAYEQYF	TGTGCCAGCAGTGAACCGACAGGGGGAGCCTACGAGCAGTACTTC
NA	TRBV10-3	TRBJ2-2	TRBD1	CAISPGQGYGELFF	TGTGCCATCAGTCCCGGACAGGGTTACGGGGAGCTGTTTTTT